Presented here are 5 T cell receptor beta chains from one specimen sequenced in a study of post-analysis software for immune sequencing data. Their target antigens are unknown. Findings and limits, study-wide: Higher frequency in patients than in controls was seen for roughly five TRBV segments, with TRBV5-6, TRBV5-1 and TRBV20-1 among them.

The TCR beta cDNA libraries contained unique molecular identifiers. TCRdb re-analysed the PCR reads in MiXCR, keeping a single row per CDR3 protein. The sample records roughly 600,000 distinct CDR3 sequences, 44% being singletons. Sequencing was performed on blood. The receptors were sampled from a girl aged 5-17 years with multiple sclerosis.

The chain recombines TRBV7-9 with TRBJ2-3; D is possibly TRBD2 (6 bases). CDR1 SEHNR and CDR2 FQNEAQ come from the germline V gene (reference sequence). This CDR3 region has 16 residues. V lost 4 bases and J 2 bases, leaving 16 bases between the germline ends. CDR3 sequence (DNA): TGTGCCAGCAGCTCCTTAGCGGCAAAGCTCACAGATACGCAGTATTTT. The encoded protein is CASSSLAAKLTDTQYF. The whole variable domain, filled in from reference TRBV7-9 and TRBJ2-3, reads DTGVSQNPRHKITKRGQNVTFRCDPISEHNRLYWYRQTLGQGPEFLTYFQNEAQLEKSRLLSDRFSAERPKGSFSTLEIQRTEQGDSAMYLCASSSLAAKLTDTQYFGPGTRLTVL.

This clonotype was seen a single time. The chain joins TRBV29-1 to TRBJ1-4; D not certain. CDR3 length: 14 amino acids. V gave up 5 bases and J gave up 12 bases, with 22 bases separating them. The germline V gene has CDR1 SQVTM and CDR2 ANQGSEA. The CDR3 DNA is TGCAGCGTTACCGAATCTAACACCCATGGGGAACTGTTTTTT. This encodes CSVTESNTHGELFF.

The rearrangement links TRBV9 to TRBJ2-3; 8 bases are shared with TRBD1. This CDR3 has 16 amino acids. The ends lost 4 bases at V and 0 bases at J; junction bases unmatched: 7. The germline gives CDR1 SGDLS, CDR2 YYNGEE. The CDR3 spells CASSQGAGESTDTQYF. CDR3 nucleotide sequence: TGTGCCAGCAGCCAGGGGGCCGGGGAAAGCACAGATACGCAGTATTTT. The variable domain in full, with the rest retrieved from reference TRBV9 and TRBJ2-3, is DSGVTQTPKHLITATGQRVTLRCSPRSGDLSVYWYQQSLDQGLQFLIQYYNGEERAKGNILERFSAQQFPDLHSELNLSSLELGDSALYFCASSQGAGESTDTQYFGPGTRLTVL.

This sequence joins TRBV7-3 and TRBJ2-3; TRBD2 aligns across 7 bases. CDR1 and CDR2 (germline): SGHTA, FQGTGA. This CDR3 spans 14 amino acids. The V gene end was trimmed by 5 bases and the J gene end by 6 bases; junction bases not matched to a gene: 8. The CDR3 DNA reads as TGTGCCAGCAGCAGGACGGGGGGAGATGATACGCAGTATTTT. Translating gives CASSRTGGDDTQYF.

The rearrangement uses TRBV7-2 and TRBJ2-4, with D perhaps being TRBD1 or TRBD2 (5 bases each). The CDR3 contains 12 residues. The germline CDR1 and CDR2 sequences are SGHTA and FQGNSA. The germline V and J ends were trimmed by 4 bases and 13 bases, with 14 bases remaining between them. CDR3 loop: CASSSNSGPQYF. DNA for the CDR3: TGTGCCAGCAGCTCAAACTCGGGACCACAGTACTTC.